This T cell receptor beta chain emerged from a study of blood T cell repertoires in COVID-19. Study-level background: COVID-19 samples collected from the United States, Italy and Spain covered acute and convalescent phases. Sources were T cells, B-cell-depleted T cells, or PBMCs; the material itself was cDNA or gDNA.

The authors' processing: Amplifying reference gene primers gave estimates of nucleated cell counts. Using immunoSEQ multiplex PCR, the repertoire was profiled, and TCRdb retains in-frame clones only, with some absent. The V and J calls and clone size come from that table; D and trimming were worked out from the DNA. The table records some 180,000 clones, approximately 91% of them present only once. The sequence was collected from a man aged 35 to 55 with acute or convalescent COVID-19. Sequenced sample: peripheral blood.

In DNA form, the CDR3 reads TGTGCCAGCTCACTACTAGGAGCGGGGGGATTGAGAGATACGCAGTATTTT. Its protein product is CASSLLGAGGLRDTQYF. This chain connects TRBV18 to TRBJ2-3; 9 bases are a match to TRBD2. V was pared by 4 bases and J by 5 bases, with 13 bases of the junction left unmatched. CDR3 length: 17 residues. Germline CDR1 KGHSH, CDR2 LQKENI.